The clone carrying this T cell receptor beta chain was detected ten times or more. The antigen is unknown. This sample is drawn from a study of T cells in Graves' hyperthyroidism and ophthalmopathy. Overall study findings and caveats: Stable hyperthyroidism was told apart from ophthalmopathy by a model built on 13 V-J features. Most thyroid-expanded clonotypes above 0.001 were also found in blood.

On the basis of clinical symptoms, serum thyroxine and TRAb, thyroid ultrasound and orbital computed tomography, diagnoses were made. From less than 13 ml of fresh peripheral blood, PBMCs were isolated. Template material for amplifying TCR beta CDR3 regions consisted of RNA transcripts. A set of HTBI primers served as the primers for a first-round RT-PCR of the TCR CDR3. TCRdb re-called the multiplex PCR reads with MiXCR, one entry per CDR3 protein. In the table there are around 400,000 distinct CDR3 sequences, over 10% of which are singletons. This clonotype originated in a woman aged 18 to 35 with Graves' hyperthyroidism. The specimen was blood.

The CDR3 sequence: CASSNRDYGYTF. The DNA of the CDR3 is TGTGCCAGCAGCAACCGGGACTATGGCTACACCTTC. The chain joins TRBV28 to TRBJ1-2; unclear D gene. Trimming shortened V by 6 bases and J by 3 bases, and 8 bases separated the two germline ends. CDR3 size: 12 residues. Looked up from germline, CDR1 is MDHEN and CDR2 is SYDVKM.